The 30 T cell receptor beta chains below all came from one sample that was sequenced in a study of shared clonotypes between healthy human individuals. Data came from immunoSEQ multiplex PCR; TCRdb stores just in-frame clones and leaves some out. The profile covers about 2 million clones, with approximately 95% appearing a single time and 1.2% taken by the ten largest. Naive CD8 cells comprised CD45RO-negative, CCR7-positively selected cells, excluding terminally differentiated effector memory CD45RA+ cells. Sequencing input: naive CD8+ T cells sorted from blood. The receptors were sampled from a man aged 18 to 35 in good health.

This clone was observed once. The chain couples TRBV29-1 to TRBJ2-6; D might be TRBD1 (5 bases). Trimming left V 8 bases short and J 0 bases short, with 17 bases between. This CDR3 is 16 amino acids long. Germline CDR1 and CDR2: SQVTM and ANQGSEA. CDR3 sequence (DNA): TGCAGCTTACAGGTTCCATCTAGCTCTGGGGCCAACGTCCTGACTTTC. It translates to CSLQVPSSSGANVLTF.

This sequence joins TRBV19 and TRBJ1-1; D uncertain. Germline-derived CDR1 and CDR2 are LNHDA and SQIVND (reference sequence). Between the trimmed V and J ends, which lost 2 bases and 6 bases, there was a span of 13 bases. This CDR3 is built from 14 residues. The CDR3 sequence is CASSIRWAKAEAFF. DNA for the CDR3: TGTGCCAGTAGTATACGTTGGGCGAAGGCTGAAGCTTTCTTT.

The chain combines TRBV30 with TRBJ2-2; 7 bases are shared with TRBD2. This CDR3 has 15 amino acids. In germline, CDR1 is GTSNPN, CDR2 SVGIG (reference sequence). The V segment lost 1 base and the J segment 6 bases; nucleotides outside the gene matches: 8. The CDR3, as DNA: TGTGCCTGGAGTGATATGGGAGGGGTCGCCGGGGAGCTGTTTTTT. It is translated as CAWSDMGGVAGELFF.

The chain recombines TRBV9 with TRBJ2-1; 8 bases match TRBD1. The V segment lost 3 bases and the J segment 6 bases; nucleotides outside the gene matches: 2. Germline assignment: CDR1 SGDLS and CDR2 YYNGEE. The length of the CDR3 is 13 residues. CDR3 loop: CASSEGQANEQFF. Written as DNA, the CDR3 is TGTGCCAGCAGCGAGGGACAGGCCAATGAGCAGTTCTTC.

The gene calls are TRBV9 and TRBJ2-5; TRBD2 matches at 11 bases. J was trimmed by 2 bases and V by 6 bases; bases with no gene match: 3. The CDR3 extends over 14 amino acids. Germline values: CDR1 SGDLS, CDR2 YYNGEE. CDR3 DNA: TGTGCCAGCAACTTAGCGGGGGGGCAAGAGACCCAGTACTTC. It is translated as CASNLAGGQETQYF.

The gene calls are TRBV2 and TRBJ2-7, with D perhaps matching TRBD2 (6 bases). In germline, CDR1 is SNHLY, CDR2 FYNNEI. This CDR3 contains 16 residues. Between the trimmed V and J ends, which lost 4 bases and 0 bases, there was a span of 16 bases. This CDR3 is CASSGGAEGISYEQYF. CDR3 in DNA: TGTGCCAGCAGTGGGGGAGCGGAGGGCATCTCCTACGAGCAGTACTTC.

This clone is a singleton in its sample. V and J are TRBV19 and TRBJ1-2; D remains ambiguous. Germline loops: CDR1 LNHDA, CDR2 SQIVND (reference sequence). CDR3 size: 14 residues. The V end was cut by 5 bases, the J end by 4 bases, with 14 bases between. The CDR3 bases are TGTGCCAGTAGTTTAAGGAATTTCCCCTATGGCTACACCTTC. Amino acid sequence: CASSLRNFPYGYTF.

V is TRBV5-1 and J is TRBJ1-2; D remains unclear. This CDR3 has 16 amino acids. The V gene lost 0 bases and the J gene lost 6 bases, with 18 bases spanning the gap. Germline V gene sequence: CDR1 SGHRS, CDR2 YFSETQ. The CDR3 sequence is CASSLEGGQAGNGYTF. The CDR3 DNA sequence: TGCGCCAGCAGCTTGGAAGGTGGGCAGGCTGGAAATGGCTACACCTTC. Drawing the rest from reference TRBV5-1 and TRBJ1-2, the complete variable domain is KAGVTQTPRYLIKTRGQQVTLSCSPISGHRSVSWYQQTPGQGLQFLFEYFSETQRNKGNFPGRFSGRQFSNSRSEMNVSTLELGDSALYLCASSLEGGQAGNGYTFGSGTRLTVV.

In its sample, this clone was seen once. This chain joins TRBV2 and TRBJ2-5; D is unresolved. The germline gives CDR1 SNHLY, CDR2 FYNNEI. There are 13 residues in the CDR3. V was clipped by 4 bases and J by 3 bases, with 9 bases between them. In nucleotides, the CDR3 is TGTGCCAGCAGTGTTTGGGCAGAAGAGACCCAGTACTTC. This encodes CASSVWAEETQYF. Supplemented by reference TRBV2 and TRBJ2-5, the full variable domain reads EPEVTQTPSHQVTQMGQEVILRCVPISNHLYFYWYRQILGQKVEFLVSFYNNEISEKSEIFDDQFSVERPDGSNFTLKIRSTKLEDSAMYFCASSVWAEETQYFGPGTRLLVL.

This clone has a single count. The chain couples TRBV4-3 to TRBJ1-4; TRBD1 is a possible D gene (5 bases). Germline CDR1 reads LGHNA; CDR2 reads YSLEER. V was trimmed by 0 bases and J by 6 bases, leaving 14 bases between them. CDR3 length: 16 amino acids. CDR3 in DNA: TGCGCCAGCAGCCAAGATGGGGAGGGGCGGGATGAAAAACTGTTTTTT. It yields the protein CASSQDGEGRDEKLFF.

This chain uses TRBV27 with TRBJ2-3; 10 positions agree with TRBD2. The V segment lost 0 bases and the J segment 3 bases; nucleotides outside the gene matches: 6. Germline loops: CDR1 MNHEY, CDR2 SMNVEV (reference sequence). This CDR3 has 17 amino acids. The CDR3 DNA reads as TGTGCCAGCAGTTTATCGGCTAGCGGGGGTTGGACAGATACGCAGTATTTT. It translates to CASSLSASGGWTDTQYF.

The CDR3 DNA follows: TGTGCCAGCAGTCAAATCGGGACAGTGGACTCCTACGAGCAGTACTTC. The encoded protein is CASSQIGTVDSYEQYF. The rearrangement joins TRBV28 to TRBJ2-7, with 7 positions matching TRBD1. The CDR3 contains 16 residues. J was trimmed by 0 bases and V by 5 bases; bases with no gene match: 10. Looked up from germline, CDR1 is MDHEN and CDR2 is SYDVKM.

CDR3: CASSPEGQNTGELFF. CDR3 nucleotide sequence: TGCGCCAGCAGCCCTGAGGGACAGAACACCGGGGAGCTGTTTTTT. The chain couples TRBV5-1 to TRBJ2-2, with D possibly TRBD1 on 6 matching bases. Germline V gene lookup returns CDR1 SGHRS and CDR2 YFSETQ. This CDR3 is 15 amino acids long. Trimming shortened V by 4 bases and J by 1 base, and 11 bases separated the two germline ends.

This sequence joins TRBV9 and TRBJ2-2; the match to TRBD2 covers 8 bases. Losses at the gene ends were 3 bases for V and 0 bases for J; bases not matched to a gene: 4. The CDR3 loop spans 16 amino acids. Germline lookup yields CDR1 SGDLS and CDR2 YYNGEE. CDR3 bases: TGTGCCAGCAGCGGGACGGGACTAGCGAACACCGGGGAGCTGTTTTTT. Amino acids: CASSGTGLANTGELFF.

As to this clone: This same CDR3 is encoded by further DNA sequences in the sample. V is TRBV11-2 and J is TRBJ2-2; D unclear. V lost 1 base, J lost 4 bases, and 4 bases lay in between. CDR1 and CDR2 (germline): SGHAT, FQNNGV. The CDR3 spans 13 residues. The chain's CDR3 is CASSLATTGELFF. CDR3 sequence (DNA): TGTGCCAGCAGCTTAGCTACCACCGGGGAGCTGTTTTTT.

The chain is built from TRBV27 and TRBJ1-3; D is unclear. V shed 2 bases and J shed 0 bases, with 8 bases lying between them. The CDR3 is 15 amino acids. Germline lookup yields CDR1 MNHEY and CDR2 SMNVEV (reference sequence). For the CDR3, the DNA is TGTGCCAGCAGTTTAACACCGGTCTCTGGAAACACCATATATTTT. This gives the protein CASSLTPVSGNTIYF.

The V and J genes are TRBV29-1 and TRBJ1-2; tentatively, D is TRBD1 (5 bases). Trimming stripped 6 bases from V and 4 bases from J, with 18 bases between. Germline V gene sequence: CDR1 SQVTM, CDR2 ANQGSEA. The CDR3 runs to 14 residues. The CDR3 here is CSVAPAGRIYGYTF. The CDR3, as DNA: TGCAGCGTCGCCCCGGCGGGGCGGATCTATGGCTACACCTTC.

The V and J genes are TRBV6-1 and TRBJ2-5, with 10 nucleotides matching TRBD1. Germline V CDR1 and CDR2: MNHNS, SASEGT. V trimming: 3 bases; J trimming: 5 bases; junction bases outside the gene matches: 18. This CDR3 has 19 amino acids. CDR3 loop: CASSDKTAIKGQGWETQYF. CDR3 bases: TGTGCCAGCAGTGATAAAACAGCGATTAAGGGACAGGGGTGGGAGACCCAGTACTTC.

V is TRBV19 and J is TRBJ1-1; 7 nucleotides align to TRBD1. Germline CDR1 and CDR2: LNHDA and SQIVND (reference sequence). The CDR3 consists of 14 residues. Germline trimming cut 5 bases from V and 0 bases from J; bases unmatched to any gene: 3. The CDR3 reads CASSLQGMNTEAFF. The CDR3 bases are TGTGCCAGTAGTTTACAGGGGATGAACACTGAAGCTTTCTTT.

The V call is TRBV7-9, the J call TRBJ2-2; the D is unclear. The CDR3 has 17 residues. Per the germline V gene, CDR1 is SEHNR and CDR2 is FQNEAQ (reference sequence). The V gene lost 2 bases and the J gene lost 2 bases, with 15 bases spanning the gap. The CDR3 DNA reads TGTGCCAGCAGCTTAAGGCGTTTGCAGGAAAACACCGGGGAGCTGTTTTTT. It specifies CASSLRRLQENTGELFF.

The chain couples TRBV4-3 to TRBJ2-1, with 7 bases that match TRBD2. Germline CDR1 and CDR2: LGHNA and YSLEER. The length of the CDR3 is 17 residues. J lost 7 bases, V lost 5 bases, and 17 bases had no gene match. This CDR3 reads CASSKVLQPGLTNEQFF. The CDR3 nucleotides are TGCGCCAGCAGCAAAGTACTTCAACCGGGACTAACAAATGAGCAGTTCTTC.

V usage is TRBV10-3 and J usage is TRBJ2-5, with D hard to call. Trimming pared 0 bases from V and 5 bases from J, leaving 31 bases between. From germline, CDR1 is ENHRY and CDR2 SYGVKD. The CDR3 has 21 amino acids. The CDR3 DNA follows: TGTGCCATCAGTGAGTCGCCGGAACATCTACCTGACCCGTCACTCTGGGAGACCCAGTACTTC. The encoded protein is CAISESPEHLPDPSLWETQYF.

This clone has just one count. V usage is TRBV19 and J usage is TRBJ2-4, with a tentative D call TRBD2 (5 bases). The V end lost 0 bases, the J end lost 6 bases, and 15 bases lay between the germline ends. CDR1 and CDR2 (germline): LNHDA, SQIVND (reference sequence). There are 16 residues in the CDR3. For the CDR3, the DNA is TGTGCCAGTAGTATAGAACTGGACTCCCTTGGAAACATTCAGTACTTC. Translation: CASSIELDSLGNIQYF.

The chain uses TRBV9 and TRBJ2-7, with TRBD2 matching over 9 bases. The V segment lost 4 bases and the J segment 5 bases; nucleotides outside the gene matches: 10. Germline loops: CDR1 SGDLS, CDR2 YYNGEE. CDR3 length: 15 residues. For the CDR3, the DNA is TGTGCCAGCAGCCCCTACAGCCTAGCGGGGAACGAGCAGTACTTC. Translation gives CASSPYSLAGNEQYF.

The chain couples TRBV5-4 to TRBJ2-5, with a tentative D call TRBD1 (6 bases). With the DNA end fitting TRBJ2-7 better, the J assignment may be wrong. Germline assignment: CDR1 SGHNT and CDR2 YYREEE (reference sequence). This CDR3 is built from 16 residues. The CDR3 region is CASSPDTGYRPGEQYF. The CDR3 DNA follows: TGTGCCAGCAGCCCGGATACAGGGTACCGACCGGGCGAGCAGTACTTC.

The V and J genes are TRBV7-9 and TRBJ1-1, with 9 bases fitting TRBD1. Per germline, CDR1 SEHNR and CDR2 FQNEAQ (reference sequence). This CDR3 has 16 residues. V shed 3 bases and J 5 bases; nucleotides not matched to a gene: 10. The CDR3 sequence is CASSLGQGTLGTEAFF. The CDR3 DNA follows: TGTGCCAGCAGCTTGGGACAGGGAACTTTGGGGACTGAAGCTTTCTTT.

The chain is built from TRBV6-4 and TRBJ2-7, with 12 bases that match TRBD2. Germline V lookup: CDR1 MRHNA, CDR2 SNTAGT. The J segment lost 1 base and the V segment lost 6 bases, leaving 1 base of the junction unmatched. The CDR3 sequence is 14 residues long. This CDR3 is CASSGLAGSYEQYF. CDR3 sequence (DNA): TGTGCCAGCAGCGGACTAGCGGGATCCTACGAGCAGTACTTC.

The chain has TRBV30 and TRBJ1-2; unclear D gene. Trimming took off 2 bases at V and 1 base at J, with 2 bases between the two ends. The CDR3 extends over 11 amino acids. Germline CDR1 reads GTSNPN; CDR2 reads SVGIG (reference sequence). The CDR3 spells CAWSLNYGYTF. The CDR3 region has the DNA TGTGCCTGGAGTCTTAACTATGGCTACACCTTC.

The CDR3 protein is CATSYGLSYEQYF. CDR3 coding DNA: TGTGCCACCAGCTACGGGCTCTCCTACGAGCAGTACTTC. The chain employs TRBV15 and TRBJ2-7, with D hard to call. V gave up 5 bases and J gave up 0 bases, with 8 bases separating them. The germline CDR1 and CDR2 sequences are LNHNV and YYDKDF (reference sequence). This CDR3 spans 13 amino acids. Full variable domain (missing parts from reference TRBV15 and TRBJ2-7): DAMVIQNPRYQVTQFGKPVTLSCSQTLNHNVMYWYQQKSSQAPKLLFHYYDKDFNNEADTPDNFQSRRPNTSFCFLDIRSPGLGDTAMYLCATSYGLSYEQYFGPGTRLTVT.

V usage is TRBV4-3 and J usage is TRBJ2-4; 11 bases fit TRBD2. The CDR3 contains 16 residues. V dropped 3 bases and J dropped 8; count of bases not matched to a gene: 9. The V gene's germline CDR1 is LGHNA and CDR2 YSLEER. Here the CDR3 reads CASSQLLAGDTDIQYF. CDR3 DNA sequence: TGCGCCAGCAGCCAGCTACTAGCGGGAGATACGGACATTCAGTACTTC.